Here is one TCR beta chain with its context. V was trimmed by 6 bases and J by 3 bases, leaving 12 bases between them. Germline lookup yields CDR1 MNHEY and CDR2 SVGAGI. The CDR3 is 13 amino acids. The record originates from a study of early T cells in non-severe SARS-CoV-2 infection. TCRdb analysed the 5' RACE reads with MiXCR anew, one entry per CDR3 protein. This sample has 97,000 or so distinct CDR3 sequences, with approximately 11% found just once. The receptor was isolated from an adult who was a healthcare worker with PCR-confirmed SARS-CoV-2 infection or an uninfected control (not recorded which). This specimen was whole blood, taken at baseline. This chain uses TRBV6-5 with TRBJ2-7; D uncertain. Here the CDR3 DNA reads TGTGCCAGCAGGCCCCGTTCCTACTACGAGCAGTACTTC. This gives the protein CASRPRSYYEQYF.